This TCR beta chain was sequenced in a study of PD-1 blockade in classical Hodgkin lymphoma. The overall study: Each patient was given nivolumab 3 mg/kg through a vein every 2 weeks.

Details on this clone: Its specificity is unknown.

Each patient experienced a relapse that followed autologous stem cell transplantation, and brentuximab vedotin exposure varied. Reported best responses ranged across complete response, partial response or progressive disease. Regarding the study as a whole: Diminished baseline TCR diversity has been reported in newly diagnosed patients relative to healthy donors. It was CD4+ TCR diversity, not CD8+, that rose significantly by C4D1.

V lost 0 bases and J lost 0, with 12 bases in between. Germline CDR1 and CDR2: SGHTA and FQGNSA. The CDR3 is made up of 17 amino acids. The repertoire was sequenced with immunoSEQ multiplex PCR; TCRdb's copy has only in-frame clones and lacks some. The profile shows nearly 55,000 clones, 81% of them singletons. The clonotype originates from a human donor with classical Hodgkin lymphoma. The chain uses TRBV7-2 and TRBJ1-5; TRBD1 is a possible D gene (5 bases). The sample consisted of peripheral blood mononuclear cells (PBMCs), taken at baseline. The CDR3 DNA follows: TGTGCCAGCAGCTTAGCCCCGAGGGGCCCTAGCAATCAGCCCCAGCATTTT. The encoded protein is CASSLAPRGPSNQPQHF.